What follows describes a single T cell receptor (beta chain). The CDR3 is made up of 15 amino acids. The germline V gene has CDR1 SGHAT and CDR2 FQDESV (reference sequence). J lost 5 bases, V lost 0 bases, and 6 bases had no gene match. This record belongs to a study of Ad26.COV2.S vaccination and SARS-CoV-2 variants. Study-level background: Recipients of Ad26.COV2.S got it intramuscularly, once or twice 56 days apart.

Treatment here: 19 received Ad26.COV2.S at low or high dose, single or two shots; about 5 received placebo; per-sample allocation not given. At day 63 after the first vaccine or placebo injection, samples were drawn. Using immunoSEQ multiplex PCR, the repertoire was profiled, and TCRdb retains in-frame clones only, with some absent. The sample gives 350,000 to 500,000 clones, roughly 88% of which show up once; about 4.5% is in the top ten. This sequence originates from a person aged 18-60 years who received the Ad26.COV2.S COVID-19 vaccine or a placebo. The chain joins TRBV11-1 to TRBJ2-5; 7 nucleotides agree with TRBD2. The input for sequencing was peripheral blood, taken in a trial of Ad26.COV2.S vaccine versus placebo. The CDR3 is CASSLASGEGETQYF. CDR3 coding DNA: TGTGCCAGCAGCTTAGCATCCGGGGAGGGGGAGACCCAGTACTTC.